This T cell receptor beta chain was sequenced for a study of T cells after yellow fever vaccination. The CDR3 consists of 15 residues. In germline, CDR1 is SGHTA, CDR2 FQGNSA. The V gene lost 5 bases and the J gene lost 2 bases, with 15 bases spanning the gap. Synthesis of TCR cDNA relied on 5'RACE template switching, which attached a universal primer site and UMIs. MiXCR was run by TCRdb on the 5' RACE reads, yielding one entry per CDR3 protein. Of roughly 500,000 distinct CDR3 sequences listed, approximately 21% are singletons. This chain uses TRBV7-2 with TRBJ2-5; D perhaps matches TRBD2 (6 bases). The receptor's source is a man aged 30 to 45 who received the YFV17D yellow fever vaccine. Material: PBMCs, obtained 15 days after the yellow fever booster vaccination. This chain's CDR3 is CASSPERRGQETQYF. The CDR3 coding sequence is TGTGCCAGCAGCCCCGAGCGGCGGGGACAAGAGACCCAGTACTTC.